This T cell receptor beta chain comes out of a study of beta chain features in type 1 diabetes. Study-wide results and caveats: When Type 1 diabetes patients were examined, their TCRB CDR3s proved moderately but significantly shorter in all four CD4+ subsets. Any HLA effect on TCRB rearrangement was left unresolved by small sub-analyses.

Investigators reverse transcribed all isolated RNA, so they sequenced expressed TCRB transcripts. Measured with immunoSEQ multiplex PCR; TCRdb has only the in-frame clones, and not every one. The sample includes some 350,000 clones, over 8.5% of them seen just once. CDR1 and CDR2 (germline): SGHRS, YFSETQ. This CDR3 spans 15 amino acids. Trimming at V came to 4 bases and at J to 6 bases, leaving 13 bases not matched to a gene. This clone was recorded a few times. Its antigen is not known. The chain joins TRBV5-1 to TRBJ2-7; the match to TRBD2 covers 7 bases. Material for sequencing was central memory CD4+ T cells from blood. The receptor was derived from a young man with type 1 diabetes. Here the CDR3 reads CASSLGAGEGSEQYF. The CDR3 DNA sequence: TGCGCCAGCAGCCTTGGTGCGGGAGAGGGAAGCGAGCAGTACTTC. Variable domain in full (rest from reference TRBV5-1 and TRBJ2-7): KAGVTQTPRYLIKTRGQQVTLSCSPISGHRSVSWYQQTPGQGLQFLFEYFSETQRNKGNFPGRFSGRQFSNSRSEMNVSTLELGDSALYLCASSLGAGEGSEQYFGPGTRLTVT.